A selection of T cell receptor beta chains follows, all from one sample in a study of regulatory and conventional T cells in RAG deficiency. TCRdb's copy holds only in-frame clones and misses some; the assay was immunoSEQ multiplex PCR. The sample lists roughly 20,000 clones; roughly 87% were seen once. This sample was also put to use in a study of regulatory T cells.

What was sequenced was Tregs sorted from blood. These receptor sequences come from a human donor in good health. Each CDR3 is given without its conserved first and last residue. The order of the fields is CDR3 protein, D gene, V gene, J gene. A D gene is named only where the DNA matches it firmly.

ASTPLGSGNTIY	-	TRBV7-2	TRBJ1-3
ASSPEDRTKETQY	-	TRBV11-1	TRBJ2-5
ASTGRGHNEQF	-	TRBV5-4	-
ASSAIDREWAF	TRBD1	TRBV16	TRBJ1-1
ASSHGTGGTEAF	TRBD1	TRBV27	TRBJ1-1
ASSSDRSSYNEQF	-	TRBV6-5	TRBJ2-1
ASSLGGKPSYEQY	-	TRBV5-8	TRBJ2-7
ASSPNPSGTGESGYT	TRBD1	TRBV7-2	TRBJ1-2
ASSPGQGGLTNEKLF	TRBD1	TRBV4-1	TRBJ1-4
ASSFFGPQETQY	-	TRBV7-9	TRBJ2-5
AEEVAVTGELF	-	TRBV7-2	TRBJ2-2
ASSDLGSGETQY	-	TRBV12-5	TRBJ2-5
SVDLFVLVSRDRDHSGTDTQY	TRBD1	TRBV29-1	TRBJ2-3
ASSYRGPTSEAF	-	TRBV6-5	TRBJ1-1
ASSLTGWKVYNEQF	-	TRBV7-3	TRBJ2-1
ASKMGRATYNEQF	-	TRBV28	TRBJ2-1
ASSATTGYSPLH	TRBD1	TRBV5-4	TRBJ1-6
ASRPGLAGGLVLYEQY	TRBD2	TRBV11-2	TRBJ2-7
ASSYSTRANTEAF	-	TRBV6-5	TRBJ1-1
ASSYATRTDTQY	-	TRBV11-1	TRBJ2-3
ASSMGGKAQNSPLH	-	TRBV19	TRBJ1-6
SVEWGARGYT	-	TRBV29-1	TRBJ1-2
ASSIGATGEHEQY	TRBD1	TRBV6-1	TRBJ2-7
ASSRGGGYGYT	-	TRBV14	TRBJ1-2
ASSDIGQIGNEQF	-	TRBV2	TRBJ2-1
ASSFRTGELF	-	TRBV27	TRBJ2-2
ASSLDPSGNTIY	-	TRBV5-4	TRBJ1-3
ASSLDLGLAGYTQY	TRBD2	TRBV11-2	TRBJ2-3
ASSPKNLPGELF	-	TRBV9	TRBJ2-2